The 2 T cell receptor beta chains below all came from one sample that was sequenced in a study of CD4+ T cells in melanoma. Measured with immunoSEQ multiplex PCR; TCRdb has only the in-frame clones, and not every one. The sample records 13,000 or so clones, under 80% being singletons. The material sequenced was cells from a culture (not recorded whether cultured in vitro). Every receptor here comes from a human donor with melanoma.

This clone was observed a single time. The chain carries TRBV2 and TRBJ1-2, with a possible D match to TRBD1 (5 bases). Trimming shortened V by 2 bases and J by 3 bases, and 13 bases separated the two germline ends. This CDR3 comprises 15 residues. Germline V gives CDR1 SNHLY, CDR2 FYNNEI. The CDR3 reads CASSEREGPYYGYTF. The CDR3 DNA reads TGTGCCAGCAGTGAAAGGGAGGGGCCATACTATGGCTACACCTTC.

The rearrangement uses TRBV2 and TRBJ1-5; D call uncertain. Germline CDR1 and CDR2: SNHLY and FYNNEI. The CDR3 contains 13 residues. Trimming pared 0 bases from V and 9 bases from J, leaving 9 bases between. The CDR3 loop reads CASSEAPLWPQHF. CDR3 bases: TGTGCCAGCAGTGAAGCCCCCCTATGGCCCCAGCATTTT.